The rows below give T cell receptor beta chains drawn from one sample of a study of human T cells and chemical hapten exposure. TCRdb recomputed calls from the RACE reads with MiXCR, one row per CDR3 protein. This table has more than 90,000 distinct CDR3 sequences, about an eighth appearing once. Source: whole blood, taken in connection with sensitization to the hapten diphenylcyclopropenone (DPC). The receptors originated from a woman aged 35 to 49 with alopecia areata. Some clones in this sample may be carry-over from other donors' samples. Each CDR3 is given with its conserved first and last residue.

TRBV3-1,TRBJ2-1,CASSPIAPGDSSYNEQFF
TRBV12-5,TRBJ2-3,CASGFPPRDTQYF
TRBV6-5,TRBJ2-3,CASSYEALRDTQYF
TRBV7-2,TRBJ1-2,CASSLTSYGYTF
TRBV15,TRBJ2-2,CATSRGTAGTGELFF
TRBV7-6,TRBJ2-7,CASGRSGYEQYF
TRBV30,TRBJ2-7,CAMTGDSYEQYF
TRBV12-3/TRBV12-4,TRBJ1-4,CASSNRQRNEKLFF
TRBV29-1,TRBJ1-5,CSVRSSNNQPQHF
TRBV6-2/TRBV6-3,TRBJ2-2,CASSYSYIPAGELFF
TRBV7-6,TRBJ2-1,CASSRQVTPRTYNEQFF
TRBV6-6,TRBJ2-6,CASSSDTRANVLTF
TRBV28,TRBJ2-3,CASSPGLATDTQYF
TRBV24-1,TRBJ2-5,CATSETGTKETQYF
TRBV7-2,TRBJ2-7,CASSTRAAGVRYEQYF
TRBV29-1,TRBJ2-2,CSALISVTNTGELFF
TRBV10-3,TRBJ2-3,CAIGLAGGPDTQYF
TRBV4-2,TRBJ2-1,CASSQETSGRVNEQLF
TRBV10-3,TRBJ2-7,CAISPQRGFYEQYF
TRBV12-3/TRBV12-4,TRBJ2-7,CASSSGQGAREQYF
TRBV20-1,TRBJ1-5,CSATEGGYSNQPQHF
TRBV20-1,TRBJ2-3,CSAKLRAGSTDTQYF
TRBV30,TRBJ1-2,CAWSVSAQGAYGYTF
TRBV28,TRBJ2-7,CASSFPRTSGSVAYEQYF
TRBV7-2,TRBJ2-1,CASSLSITGTYNEQFF
TRBV24-1,TRBJ2-1,CATQGQSEQFF
TRBV9,TRBJ2-3,CASMYPDTQYF
TRBV29-1,TRBJ2-1,CSVEGPKTSGRNEQFF